The clone carrying this T cell receptor (beta chain) was detected a few times. These data come from a study of regulatory T cells in long-lasting Graves disease. Study in general: Less than 3 months of antithyroid drugs had been taken by newly diagnosed Graves' patients.

Sample time point: newly diagnosed GD, antithyroid drugs for less than 3 months. RNA extracted from PBMCs served as the sequencing template. The germline V gene has CDR1 SGHRS and CDR2 YFSETQ. Trimming left V 0 bases short and J 4 bases short, with 13 bases between. The CDR3 extends over 15 amino acids. For TCR beta, libraries came from iRepertoire HTBI primers and Arm-PCR of CDR3 regions. TCRdb processed the multiplex PCR reads anew with MiXCR; each CDR3 protein has one entry. The table has 500,000 or so distinct CDR3 sequences, about 16% seen once; the top ten hold 20% to 30%. This same sample was also taken into another study, of T cells in Graves' hyperthyroidism and ophthalmopathy. That work contributes: The TCR CDR3 was amplified in a first-round RT-PCR using the HTBI primer set.

The TCR originated in a woman aged 35-60 years with Graves disease. This sample comprised peripheral blood mononuclear cells (PBMCs), obtained at new diagnosis, from a patient treated with antithyroid drugs. The chain is built from TRBV5-1 and TRBJ2-5; no firm D call. This CDR3 reads CASSLVGSAPETQYF. The CDR3 region has the DNA TGCGCCAGCAGCTTGGTAGGGTCCGCCCCAGAGACCCAGTACTTC.